One sample yielded the 14 T cell receptor beta chains listed below, sequenced in a study of blood T cell repertoires in COVID-19. Some clones are missing from TCRdb's copy, which holds only in-frame ones; the method was immunoSEQ multiplex PCR. Among roughly 100,000 clones listed, around 75% were seen once. The specimen sequenced was peripheral blood. These receptors originate from a human donor with acute or convalescent COVID-19. The donor label of this sample is uncertain.

The chain joins TRBV11-2 to TRBJ2-3; 7 bases align to TRBD1. This CDR3 region has 16 residues. V gave up 9 bases and J gave up 1 base; unmatched junction bases: 13. The germline gives CDR1 SGHAT, CDR2 FQNNGV. Written as DNA, the CDR3 is TGTGCCAGTCGTAGTCCCCGGGACAGCCGCACAGATACGCAGTATTTT. Its translation: CASRSPRDSRTDTQYF.

The rearrangement joins TRBV28 to TRBJ2-5, with TRBD1 as a possible D gene (8 bases). The CDR3 has 14 amino acids. Germline V gene sequence: CDR1 MDHEN, CDR2 SYDVKM. Trimming stripped 2 bases from V and 7 bases from J, with 14 bases between. CDR3 in DNA: TGTGCCAGCAGTTTAGACAGGGGAGGGTGGACCCAGTACTTC. Translating gives CASSLDRGGWTQYF.

The table lists this clone with a count of one. For the CDR3, the DNA is TGTGCCAGCAGTGACCCACTAAAGACCGGGGGGGTCGAGCAGTACGTC. As protein: CASSDPLKTGGVEQYV. The V and J genes are TRBV6-4 and TRBJ2-7; 8 nucleotides line up with TRBD2. The V gene end was trimmed by 2 bases and the J gene end by 6 bases; junction bases not matched to a gene: 12. Germline V CDR1 and CDR2: MRHNA, SNTAGT. This CDR3 comprises 16 residues.

The V gene is TRBV5-1, the J gene TRBJ1-1; the D gene is possibly TRBD1 (5 bases). There are 13 residues in the CDR3. From germline, CDR1 is SGHRS and CDR2 YFSETQ. Between the trimmed V and J ends, which lost 4 bases and 11 bases, there was a span of 18 bases. The CDR3 here is CASSPPGLYVAFF. The CDR3 DNA reads as TGCGCCAGCAGCCCTCCGGGACTCTATGTTGCTTTCTTT.

The chain links TRBV3-1 (or the pseudogene TRBV3-2) to TRBJ2-3, with D perhaps TRBD1 (6 bases). Germline V lookup: CDR1 LGHDT, CDR2 YNNKEL (reference sequence). Trimming took off 3 bases at V and 0 bases at J, with 19 bases between the two ends. This CDR3 has 18 amino acids. The CDR3 region has the DNA TGTGCCAGCAGCCACTATAGCTGGGGGCCCCCTAGCACAGATACGCAGTATTTT. It codes for CASSHYSWGPPSTDTQYF.

V is TRBV18 and J is TRBJ1-3; TRBD1 matches at 8 bases. The V gene's germline CDR1 is KGHSH and CDR2 LQKENI. V lost 6 bases and J lost 4; bases outside the gene matches: 8. This CDR3 is built from 15 residues. The CDR3 DNA reads TGTGCCAGCTCCCGGACAGGGAGTGTCGGAAACACCATATATTTT. Amino acids: CASSRTGSVGNTIYF.

The chain recombines TRBV11-2 with TRBJ2-3; 12 bases fit TRBD2. This CDR3 has 16 amino acids. With V trimmed by 4 bases and J by 2 bases, 4 bases remained unmatched. From germline, CDR1 is SGHAT and CDR2 FQNNGV. CDR3 bases: TGTGCCAGCAGCTCCCTAGCGGGGGGGATCACAGATACGCAGTATTTT. This gives the protein CASSSLAGGITDTQYF.

The chain links TRBV9 to TRBJ2-2; perhaps TRBD2 as D (7 bases). The CDR3 is 15 amino acids. Germline assignment: CDR1 SGDLS and CDR2 YYNGEE. V was trimmed by 6 bases and J by 5 bases, leaving 17 bases between them. CDR3 sequence reads: CASTKGGGKTGELFF. The CDR3 nucleotides read TGTGCCAGCACCAAAGGGGGAGGGAAAACCGGGGAGCTGTTTTTT. The full variable domain, completed using reference TRBV9 and TRBJ2-2, is DSGVTQTPKHLITATGQRVTLRCSPRSGDLSVYWYQQSLDQGLQFLIQYYNGEERAKGNILERFSAQQFPDLHSELNLSSLELGDSALYFCASTKGGGKTGELFFGEGSRLTVL.

The chain couples TRBV6-6 to TRBJ2-2, with 8 bases identical to TRBD1. The CDR3 sequence is 15 residues long. CDR1 is MNHNY and CDR2 is SVGAGI in the germline V gene (reference sequence). The junction had 8 bases not matched to a gene; V was cut back by 5 bases and J by 6 bases. For the CDR3, the DNA is TGTGCCAGCAGTACCCGGGACAGGAGGCCCGGGGAGCTGTTTTTT. Residues: CASSTRDRRPGELFF.

This chain uses TRBV28 with TRBJ1-2; TRBD1 agrees at 10 bases. The CDR3 has 14 residues. The junction had 13 bases not matched to a gene; V was cut back by 10 bases and J by 8 bases. Germline V gene data show CDR1 as MDHEN and CDR2 as SYDVKM. CDR3 residues: CATRAGQGGSGYTF. The CDR3 coding sequence is TGTGCCACCCGAGCTGGACAGGGGGGGTCCGGCTACACCTTC.

The chain uses TRBV3-1 (or the pseudogene TRBV3-2) and TRBJ2-5, with 12 bases matching TRBD2. The CDR3 runs 18 residues. Looked up from germline, CDR1 is LGHDT and CDR2 is YNNKEL (reference sequence). The V and J ends lost 1 base and 5 bases, in that order; junction bases with no gene match: 11. For the CDR3, the DNA is TGTGCCAGCAGCCAAGGGACTAGCGGGGTCCCCTCCCAGGAGACCCAGTACTTC. Translated, it gives CASSQGTSGVPSQETQYF.

The gene calls are TRBV12-3 or TRBV12-4 and TRBJ1-3, with D unclear. CDR3 size: 13 residues. Trimming cost V 6 bases and J 5 bases, with 11 bases left between them. The CDR3 bases are TGTGCCAGCAGCCCGTGGCTCCGAAACACCATATATTTT. Translated, it gives CASSPWLRNTIYF.

The chain links TRBV19 to TRBJ2-7, with D unresolved. V was trimmed by 2 bases and J by 0 bases, leaving 11 bases between them. The CDR3 covers 15 residues. Germline values: CDR1 LNHDA, CDR2 SQIVND (reference sequence). The CDR3 region has the DNA TGTGCCAGTAGTATACCGTTGCCCAGCTCCTACGAGCAGTACGTC. This sequence encodes CASSIPLPSSYEQYV.

This rearrangement joins TRBV3-1 (or the pseudogene TRBV3-2) to TRBJ2-2; no clear D. Germline CDR1 and CDR2: LGHDT and YNNKEL (reference sequence). V was cut by 1 base and J by 7 bases, with 7 bases left in between. The CDR3 extends over 13 amino acids. In nucleotides, the CDR3 is TGTGCCAGCAGCCAAGGGTCCAGCGGGGAGCTGTTTTTT. Protein sequence: CASSQGSSGELFF.